A selection of T cell receptor beta chains follows, all from one sample in a study of T cell responses to AZD1222 COVID-19 vaccine. Data came from immunoSEQ multiplex PCR; TCRdb stores just in-frame clones and leaves some out. The data contain about 120,000 clones, just over 90% of them singletons. Sequenced material: peripheral blood, taken on day 0 of AZD1222 vaccination. These receptors all stem from an adult in good health. CDR3s include the opening cysteine and the closing phenylalanine or tryptophan. The order of the fields is D gene, V gene, clone size, J gene, CDR3 protein, CDR3 DNA. A D gene is named only where the DNA matches it firmly. The listing skips clone size in some rows; elsewhere it reads once, few, many or a size class.

.	TRBV7-6	.	TRBJ1-1	CASSYGLGAEAFF	TGTGCCAGCAGCTACGGACTAGGCGCTGAAGCTTTCTTT
TRBD2	TRBV11-2	.	TRBJ2-5	CATSQSGGALETQYF	TGTGCCACCTCCCAAAGCGGGGGGGCCCTCGAGACCCAGTACTTC
.	TRBV28	.	TRBJ2-5	CAIEALRGQETQYF	TGTGCCATCGAGGCCTTGCGGGGACAAGAGACCCAGTACTTC
TRBD1	TRBV28	.	TRBJ1-6	CASSPTGLDNSPLHF	TGTGCCAGCAGTCCGACAGGGTTGGATAATTCACCCCTCCACTTT
.	TRBV5-1	few	TRBJ2-5	CASSLEETQYF	TGCGCCAGCAGCTTGGAGGAGACCCAGTACTTC
.	TRBV9	.	TRBJ1-3	CASSVSASSGNTIYF	TGTGCCAGCAGCGTATCCGCGAGCTCTGGAAACACCATATATTTT
.	TRBV7-8	.	TRBJ2-7	CASSDGLNEQYF	TGTGCCAGCAGCGACGGCCTTAACGAGCAGTACTTC
TRBD1	TRBV7-7	.	TRBJ2-1	CASSLGRLKPGQGREQFF	TGTGCTAGCAGCTTAGGTCGCCTGAAACCGGGACAGGGAAGGGAGCAGTTCTTC
TRBD1	TRBV27	.	TRBJ2-3	CASSTQGRTDTQYF	TGTGCCAGCAGTACACAGGGGCGCACAGATACGCAGTATTTT
TRBD2	TRBV24-1	.	TRBJ2-1	CATSGAGGSYNEQFF	TGTGCCACCAGTGGAGCGGGGGGCTCATACAATGAGCAGTTCTTC
TRBD1	TRBV29-1	.	TRBJ1-2	CSVPQGVYGYTF	TGCAGCGTCCCACAGGGGGTGTATGGCTACACCTTC
TRBD1	TRBV11-2	once	TRBJ1-1	CASSKTGGRTEAFF	TGTGCCAGCAGTAAGACAGGGGGTCGGACTGAAGCTTTCTTT
.	TRBV6-1	.	TRBJ1-5	CASSEDDVPQPQHF	TGTGCCAGCAGTGAAGATGACGTCCCTCAGCCCCAGCATTTT
TRBD1	TRBV6-5	.	TRBJ1-4	CASSYEDRGELFF	TGTGCCAGCAGTTACGAGGACAGGGGAGAACTGTTTTTT
TRBD1	TRBV7-2	once	TRBJ1-6	CASSLAQTGGFNSPLHF	TGTGCCAGCAGCTTAGCCCAGACAGGGGGTTTTAATTCACCCCTCCACTTT
TRBD1	TRBV5-4	.	TRBJ2-7	CASSLQGDSYEQYF	TGTGCCAGCAGCTTGCAGGGGGACTCCTACGAGCAGTACTTC
.	TRBV7-6	.	TRBJ2-2	CASSLEASGQPDNTGELFF	TGTGCCAGCAGCTTAGAGGCCTCAGGCCAACCGGACAACACCGGGGAGCTGTTTTTT
.	TRBV3-1/TRBV3-2	.	TRBJ1-2	CASSQEGRGYTF	TGTGCCAGCAGCCAAGAGGGTCGTGGCTACACCTTC
.	TRBV5-6	.	TRBJ2-1	CASSYYGQSQLVDEQFF	TGTGCCAGCAGCTATTACGGACAGTCCCAATTAGTCGATGAGCAGTTCTTC
.	TRBV5-1	.	TRBJ1-1	CASSLAAGIGNTEAFF	TGCGCCAGCAGCTTGGCGGCAGGGATCGGAAACACTGAAGCTTTCTTT
.	TRBV7-9	.	TRBJ1-6	CASSFTRVNSPLHF	TGTGCCAGCAGCTTCACCAGGGTAAATTCACCCCTCCACTTT
.	TRBV3-1/TRBV3-2	.	TRBJ1-1	CASSQAIASTEAFF	TGTGCCAGCAGCCAGGCAATCGCTAGCACTGAAGCTTTCTTT
.	TRBV15	.	TRBJ1-1	CATSPGPPTEAFF	TGTGCCACCAGCCCCGGGCCTCCCACTGAAGCTTTCTTT